The 28 T cell receptor beta chains below come from one sample, sequenced in a study of T-cell reconstitution after alpha-beta-depleted transplantation in children. Unique molecular identifiers were incorporated during preparation of the TCRbeta library. TCRdb re-analysed the PCR reads in MiXCR, keeping a single row per CDR3 protein. Seen here are hundreds of thousands of distinct CDR3 sequences, roughly 17% observed once, and the top ten hold 1.1%. This specimen was PBMCs from the stem cell graft donor, taken from the stem cell graft. These TCRs come from a human donor who donated a stem cell graft to a child with acute myeloid leukemia.

The table lists this clonotype with many counts. The chain combines TRBV29-1 with TRBJ2-1; 9 nucleotides agree with TRBD2. CDR1 SQVTM and CDR2 ANQGSEA come from the germline V gene. The CDR3 totals 14 residues. In nucleotides, the CDR3 is TGCAGTCTGGGGGGCGGGGGGGCAGGTGATGAGCAGTTCTTC. It translates to CSLGGGGAGDEQFF.

The CDR3 DNA reads as TGCAGCGTTGGAGTCCGGGCGGGGGGAGTCAATGAGCAGTTCTTC. This encodes CSVGVRAGGVNEQFF. The rearrangement joins TRBV29-1 to TRBJ2-1; 8 bases match TRBD2. Germline assignment: CDR1 SQVTM and CDR2 ANQGSEA. V dropped 4 bases and J dropped 6; count of bases not matched to a gene: 11. The CDR3 spans 15 residues.

This clonotype was picked up many times. The chain couples TRBV29-1 to TRBJ1-2; TRBD1 aligns across 7 bases. The germline CDR1 and CDR2 sequences are SQVTM and ANQGSEA. V was pared by 4 bases and J by 2 bases, with 4 bases of the junction left unmatched. This CDR3 spans 13 amino acids. The CDR3 is CSVAGTDNYGYTF. The CDR3 nucleotides read TGCAGCGTTGCCGGGACAGACAACTATGGCTACACCTTC.

This clonotype was observed many times. The V gene is TRBV6-5, the J gene TRBJ1-2; 7 nucleotides line up with TRBD1. CDR1 is MNHEY, CDR2 SVGAGI, per germline. The CDR3 runs to 15 residues. Losses at the gene ends were 0 bases for V and 5 bases for J; bases not matched to a gene: 6. The CDR3 here is CASSYSTGRGYGYTF. The CDR3 region has the DNA TGTGCCAGCAGTTACTCGACAGGGAGAGGGTATGGCTACACCTTC.

This clonotype was recorded at least ten times. This CDR3 reads CAINDGQGAYGYTF. CDR3 DNA: TGTGCCATCAACGACGGACAGGGGGCCTATGGCTACACCTTC. The chain couples TRBV10-3 to TRBJ1-2, with 11 positions matching TRBD1. Germline V CDR1 and CDR2: ENHRY, SYGVKD. This CDR3 is built from 14 residues. The trim removed 7 bases at V and 4 bases at J, leaving 5 bases unmatched.

This clonotype occurred many times. V and J are TRBV27 and TRBJ1-5; D remains unclear. CDR1 and CDR2 (germline): MNHEY, SMNVEV (reference sequence). CDR3 length: 16 residues. V was trimmed by 0 bases and J by 1 base, leaving 10 bases between them. The CDR3 protein is CASSLSGYSSNQPQHF. CDR3 nucleotides: TGTGCCAGCAGTTTATCGGGGTATTCGAGCAATCAGCCCCAGCATTTT.

This clonotype was detected ten times or more. This chain links TRBV5-5 with TRBJ2-3, with TRBD2 as a possible D gene (5 bases). Trimming left V 4 bases short and J 6 bases short, with 15 bases between. From germline, CDR1 is SGHKS and CDR2 YYEKEE (reference sequence). The CDR3 contains 14 residues. CDR3 nucleotides: TGTGCCAGCAGCACCTTACTAGTGGCGGATACGCAGTATTTT. This sequence encodes CASSTLLVADTQYF.

In its sample, this clonotype was seen many times. The chain is built from TRBV20-1 and TRBJ1-5; D is perhaps TRBD1 (5 bases). The germline gives CDR1 DFQATT, CDR2 SNEGSKA (reference sequence). The CDR3 totals 14 residues. V shed 7 bases and J shed 1 base, with 14 bases lying between them. The CDR3 nucleotides read TGCAGTGTTCAAGGGGAGGGCAGCAATCAGCCCCAGCATTTT. Translation: CSVQGEGSNQPQHF.

This clonotype was found a few times. This chain joins TRBV7-2 and TRBJ1-5; the D gene is possibly TRBD1 (5 bases). Germline lookup yields CDR1 SGHTA and CDR2 FQGNSA. V was clipped by 2 bases and J by 0 bases, with 11 bases between them. CDR3 size: 16 residues. CDR3: CASSLLPGRSNQPQHF. In DNA form, the CDR3 reads TGTGCCAGCAGCTTATTACCAGGGCGTAGCAATCAGCCCCAGCATTTT.

In its sample, this clonotype was seen a few times. The J gene is TRBJ2-5, the V gene TRBV20-1, with D perhaps matching TRBD2 (6 bases). The CDR3 spans 14 residues. The V gene lost 3 bases and the J gene lost 7 bases, with 18 bases spanning the gap. The V gene's germline CDR1 is DFQATT and CDR2 SNEGSKA (reference sequence). The CDR3 DNA is TGCAGTGCTAGTCAAGGACTAAACCAGGTGACCCAGTACTTC. Encoded protein: CSASQGLNQVTQYF.

The chain uses TRBV20-1 and TRBJ1-4; 9 bases are shared with TRBD1. V lost 2 bases, J lost 8 bases, and 9 bases stayed unmatched. CDR3 length: 15 residues. Germline values: CDR1 DFQATT, CDR2 SNEGSKA (reference sequence). The CDR3 spells CSARPPGQGLEKLFF. DNA for the CDR3: TGCAGTGCTAGACCTCCGGGACAGGGTCTCGAAAAACTGTTTTTT.

This sequence joins TRBV5-1 and TRBJ1-1, with D unclear. The length of the CDR3 is 16 residues. V lost 4 bases, J lost 7 bases, and 23 bases lay in between. Germline CDR1 and CDR2: SGHRS and YFSETQ. The CDR3 region has the DNA TGCGCCAGCAGCCCCCGTTCGGGCGGGAGGGAGAATGAAGCTTTCTTT. Translation: CASSPRSGGRENEAFF.

This clonotype was detected ten times or more. The chain joins TRBV20-1 to TRBJ2-7, with 8 bases matching TRBD1. The J segment lost 3 bases and the V segment lost 5 bases, leaving 6 bases of the junction unmatched. Per germline, CDR1 DFQATT and CDR2 SNEGSKA (reference sequence). The CDR3 has 13 amino acids. The DNA for the CDR3 is TGCAGTGCTGGAGGACAGGGCAGCTACGAGCAGTACTTC. Translated, it gives CSAGGQGSYEQYF.

A few counts support this clonotype. V and J are TRBV25-1 and TRBJ2-7; 11 nucleotides match TRBD1. The length of the CDR3 is 16 residues. Germline trimming cut 1 base from V and 0 bases from J; bases unmatched to any gene: 2. Germline assignment: CDR1 MGHDK and CDR2 SYGVNS. CDR3 residues: CASSESGTGGSYEQYV. The CDR3 DNA reads TGTGCCAGCAGTGAATCCGGGACAGGGGGCTCCTACGAGCAGTACGTC.

This clonotype was seen more than once but under ten times. This sequence joins TRBV12-3 or TRBV12-4 and TRBJ1-1; perhaps TRBD1 as D (6 bases). The ends were cut back, 5 bases at V and 3 bases at J, with 16 bases in the middle. The CDR3 runs to 15 residues. The chain's CDR3 is CASSTPPDSYTEAFF. For the CDR3, the DNA is TGTGCCAGCAGTACCCCCCCGGACAGCTACACTGAAGCTTTCTTT.

The sample holds many counts of this clonotype. V and J are TRBV29-1 and TRBJ2-4; tentative D call: TRBD1 (5 bases). Germline assignment: CDR1 SQVTM and CDR2 ANQGSEA. The CDR3 totals 12 residues. This CDR3 is CALGRPKNIQYF. The CDR3 coding sequence is TGCGCCTTGGGGCGCCCCAAAAACATTCAGTACTTC. The variable domain in full, completed from reference TRBV29-1 and TRBJ2-4, reads SAVISQKPSRDICQRGTSLTIQCQVDSQVTMMFWYRQQPGQSLTLIATANQGSEATYESGFVIDKFPISRPNLTFSTLTVSNMSPEDSSIYLCALGRPKNIQYFGAGTRLSVL.

The V call is TRBV6-2 or TRBV6-3, the J call TRBJ1-2; D is uncertain. V gave up 4 bases and J gave up 0 bases, with 15 bases separating them. CDR3 size: 16 residues. Germline CDR1 reads MNHEY; CDR2 reads SVGEGT. CDR3 protein: CASSLWLPVTNYGYTF. The CDR3 DNA follows: TGTGCCAGCAGTTTATGGCTTCCTGTCACTAACTATGGCTACACCTTC.

J is TRBJ1-6 and V is TRBV12-3 or TRBV12-4; unclear D gene. The ends were cut back, 3 bases at V and 7 bases at J, with 7 bases in the middle. CDR3 size: 13 residues. The CDR3 nucleotides read TGTGCCAGCAGTTTTTGGCAGAATTCACCCCTCCACTTT. As protein: CASSFWQNSPLHF.

This clonotype was found many times. This chain uses TRBV20-1 with TRBJ1-2, with D possibly matching TRBD1 (5 bases). Germline values: CDR1 DFQATT, CDR2 SNEGSKA (reference sequence). CDR3 length: 10 amino acids. The DNA of the CDR3 is TGCTCCCAGGGAAGCTATGGCTACACCTTC. Translating it yields CSQGSYGYTF.

This clonotype was detected many times. The V gene is TRBV20-1, the J gene TRBJ1-5, with TRBD1 as a possible D gene (5 bases). Germline CDR1 is DFQATT and CDR2 is SNEGSKA (reference sequence). V lost 5 bases to trimming and J lost 4 bases, with 15 bases between them. The CDR3 is 14 residues long. The CDR3 sequence: CSAQEGRFNQPQHF. CDR3 nucleotides: TGCAGTGCTCAAGAGGGGCGGTTTAATCAGCCCCAGCATTTT.

At least ten counts were recorded for this clonotype. The chain uses TRBV20-1 and TRBJ1-2, with D possibly matching TRBD1 (6 bases). This CDR3 has 12 amino acids. Trimming left V 6 bases short and J 4 bases short, with 12 bases between. CDR1 and CDR2 from the germline V gene are DFQATT and SNEGSKA (reference sequence). The CDR3 sequence: CSATGTSYGYTF. The CDR3 DNA sequence: TGCAGTGCAACCGGGACATCCTATGGCTACACCTTC.

This chain uses TRBV12-5 with TRBJ2-5; 12 bases match TRBD2. The CDR3 extends over 16 amino acids. Germline V gene data show CDR1 as LGHNT and CDR2 as FRNRAP. Trimming cost V 3 bases and J 5 bases; bases outside gene matches: 7. The CDR3 DNA sequence: TGTGCTAGTGGTTTTAGGACTAGCGGGGTTGATGAGACCCAGTACTTC. This encodes CASGFRTSGVDETQYF.

J is TRBJ1-2 and V is TRBV20-1; a weak D match, TRBD1 (5 bases). V lost 3 bases to trimming and J lost 6 bases, with 26 bases between them. The CDR3 totals 17 residues. Germline values: CDR1 DFQATT, CDR2 SNEGSKA (reference sequence). In DNA, the CDR3 is TGCAGTGCTAGTCTACAGGCCGGGGCAGGGTTTAAGCATGGCTACACCTTC. Amino acid sequence: CSASLQAGAGFKHGYTF.

This sequence joins TRBV20-1 and TRBJ1-6; D gene uncertain. Trimming left V 6 bases short and J 9 bases short, with 21 bases between. CDR3 length: 15 residues. CDR1 and CDR2 from the germline V gene are DFQATT and SNEGSKA (reference sequence). CDR3 nucleotides: TGCAGTGCCAGTTTTGTCCGGGGAGAAGGTTCACCCCTCCACTTT. Translating gives CSASFVRGEGSPLHF.

This clonotype was seen a few times. The gene calls are TRBV25-1 and TRBJ2-7; 7 bases fit TRBD1. Germline loops: CDR1 MGHDK, CDR2 SYGVNS. This CDR3 is 15 amino acids long. Germline trimming cut 3 bases from V and 2 bases from J; bases unmatched to any gene: 7. CDR3 bases: TGTGCCAGCAGTGACGACAGGGTTCCTCCCTACGAGCAGTACTTC. It translates to CASSDDRVPPYEQYF.

This clonotype was detected many times. The rearrangement links TRBV20-1 to TRBJ1-6, with D perhaps matching TRBD1 (5 bases). Trimming removed 6 bases at V and 8 bases at J, with 17 bases between. CDR3 size: 14 residues. Germline CDR1 and CDR2: DFQATT and SNEGSKA (reference sequence). In DNA form, the CDR3 reads TGCAGTGCGAGCGGGGGGTTTAGGGATTCACCCCTCCACTTT. Its translation: CSASGGFRDSPLHF.

Many counts were recorded for this clonotype. This chain links TRBV12-3 or TRBV12-4 with TRBJ1-1, with TRBD1 matching 11 bases. With 5 bases clipped from V and 4 bases from J, the junction kept 6 bases outside the gene matches. This CDR3 has 15 residues. DNA of the CDR3: TGTGCCAGCAGTCATGGACAGGGGGCAGCCACTGAAGCTTTCTTT. The encoded protein is CASSHGQGAATEAFF.

The V call is TRBV7-9, the J call TRBJ2-2, with 9 bases fitting TRBD1. The ends lost 5 bases at V and 0 bases at J; junction bases unmatched: 4. The CDR3 sequence is 16 residues long. Germline V gene lookup returns CDR1 SEHNR and CDR2 FQNEAQ (reference sequence). For the CDR3, the DNA is TGTGCCAGCAGCGGTACAGGGGGCCCGAACACCGGGGAGCTGTTTTTT. It encodes CASSGTGGPNTGELFF.